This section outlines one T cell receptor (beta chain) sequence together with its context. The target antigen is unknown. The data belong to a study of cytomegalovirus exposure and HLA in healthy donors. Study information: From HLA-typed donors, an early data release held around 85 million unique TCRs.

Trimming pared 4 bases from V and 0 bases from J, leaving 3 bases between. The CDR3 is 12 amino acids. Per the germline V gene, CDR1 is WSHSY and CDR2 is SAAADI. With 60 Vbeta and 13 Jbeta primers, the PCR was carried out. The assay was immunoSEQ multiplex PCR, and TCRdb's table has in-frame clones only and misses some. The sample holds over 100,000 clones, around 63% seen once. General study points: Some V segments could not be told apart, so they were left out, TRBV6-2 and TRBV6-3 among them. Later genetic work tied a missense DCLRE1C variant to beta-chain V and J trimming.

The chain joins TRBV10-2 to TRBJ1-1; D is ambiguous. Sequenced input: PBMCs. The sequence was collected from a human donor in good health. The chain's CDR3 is CASSVLNTEAFF. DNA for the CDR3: TGCGCCAGCAGTGTATTGAACACTGAAGCTTTCTTT.